Below are 3 T cell receptor beta chains sequenced from a single sample in a study of T cell changes during pregnancy in multiple sclerosis (dated by TCRdb to between 2017 and 2020). Libraries were made using the immunoSEQ multiplex PCR assay. TCRdb obtained this table from immuneACCESS and retained in-frame rearrangements with V and J assigned. These tables miss some clones; where compared with another copy, unresolved V genes account for less than half of the shortfall, and the remainder is unexplained. This sample comprises 25,000 to 30,000 clones, approximately 89% of them detected only once. The ten largest account for roughly 0.77% of the sample. Sequences were derived from CD4+ T cells from peripheral blood mononuclear cells, sampled in the second trimester of pregnancy. The receptors here all came from a female donor with multiple sclerosis, enrolled in a pregnancy study.

The V gene is TRBV5-5, the J gene TRBJ2-2, with D perhaps TRBD1 (5 bases). The CDR3 is 13 residues long. V was cut by 0 bases and J by 10 bases, with 10 bases left in between. Per the germline V gene, CDR1 is SGHKS and CDR2 is YYEKEE (reference sequence). The CDR3 region is CASSLEQDEELFF. CDR3 nucleotide sequence: TGTGCCAGCAGCTTGGAACAGGACGAGGAGCTGTTTTTT.

This clone showed up just once. This chain's CDR3 is CASSTGFSGNTIYF. CDR3 bases: TGTGCCTCCTCAACGGGTTTCTCTGGAAACACCATATATTTT. The chain has TRBV30 and TRBJ1-3; D is undetermined. Germline CDR1 and CDR2: GTSNPN and SVGIG (reference sequence). V was pared by 7 bases and J by 0 bases, with 13 bases between. The CDR3 contains 14 residues.

The V and J genes are TRBV29-1 and TRBJ1-1; TRBD1 is a possible D gene (5 bases). Germline V gene sequence: CDR1 SQVTM, CDR2 ANQGSEA. The CDR3 extends over 13 amino acids. Between the trimmed V and J ends, which lost 7 bases and 3 bases, there was a span of 15 bases. The CDR3 nucleotides are TGCAGCGCGCGGAGGGGCGGGCACACTGAAGCTTTCTTT. This encodes CSARRGGHTEAFF.